The sequence of this T cell receptor (beta chain) was determined in a study of shared clonotypes between healthy human individuals. Original analysis: Filtering differed because ImmunoSEQ produced junction-only sequences that carried no quality scores. The protocol was immunoSEQ multiplex PCR, while the TCRdb copy is restricted to in-frame clones and leaves out a portion. V, J and clone size were drawn from that table, and D and trimming were deduced from the DNA. The top ten hold about 0.34% of the sample, which has approximately 2.5 million clones, more than 85% seen once. Worth noting for this clone: Its antigen is unidentified.

The CDR3 is 16 amino acids. Germline CDR1 SGHTA, CDR2 FQGTGA. V lost 4 bases and J lost 5, with 20 bases in between. Donors were healthy HIV-negative adults without recently reported acute infections or vaccinations. Study results and caveats: The low donor count limited represented genetic and exposure-history diversity. Clonotypes not shared had lower generation probabilities than those common to all four donors.

The origin of this receptor is a young man in good health. Some clones in this sample may be carry-over from other donors' samples. This chain connects TRBV7-3 to TRBJ1-2; D perhaps matches TRBD1 (5 bases). The sequenced material came from naive CD4+ T cells from PBMCs. Described subset: CD45RA+ positively selected. The CDR3 loop is CASSYGGERVNYGYTF. The CDR3 DNA follows: TGTGCCAGCAGCTACGGGGGTGAAAGAGTAAATTATGGCTACACCTTC.